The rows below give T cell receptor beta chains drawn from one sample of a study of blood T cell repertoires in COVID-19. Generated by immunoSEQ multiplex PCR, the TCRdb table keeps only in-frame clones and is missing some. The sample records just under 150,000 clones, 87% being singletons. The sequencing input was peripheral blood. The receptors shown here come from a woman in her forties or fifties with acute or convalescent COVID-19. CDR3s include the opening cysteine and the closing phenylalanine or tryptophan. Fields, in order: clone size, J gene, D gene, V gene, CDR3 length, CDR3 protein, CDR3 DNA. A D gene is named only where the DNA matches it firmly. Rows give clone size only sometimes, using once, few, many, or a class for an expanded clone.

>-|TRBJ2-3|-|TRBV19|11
CASTLGGTQYF
TGTGCCAGTACGTTAGGAGGTACGCAGTATTTT
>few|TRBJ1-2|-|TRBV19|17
CASTHKGAGPVGYGYTF
TGTGCCAGTACTCATAAGGGAGCCGGACCCGTGGGCTATGGCTACACCTTC
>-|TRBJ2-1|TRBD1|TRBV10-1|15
CASSESGQAYNEQFF
TGCGCCAGCAGTGAATCGGGACAGGCGTACAATGAGCAGTTCTTC
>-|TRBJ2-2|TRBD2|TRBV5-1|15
CASSTSTSVDGELFF
TGCGCCAGCAGCACCTCGACTAGCGTAGACGGGGAGCTGTTTTTT
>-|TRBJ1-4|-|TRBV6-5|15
CASSYSTATNEKLFF
TGTGCCAGCAGTTACAGCACGGCAACTAATGAAAAACTGTTTTTT
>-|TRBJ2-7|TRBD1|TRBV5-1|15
CASSPRDSEVYEQYF
TGCGCCAGCAGCCCCCGGGACAGTGAAGTCTACGAGCAGTACTTC
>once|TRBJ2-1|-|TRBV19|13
CASSIWGVDEQFF
TGTGCCAGTAGTATATGGGGAGTCGATGAGCAGTTCTTC
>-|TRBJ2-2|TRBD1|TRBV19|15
CASRGQAFVMEELFF
TGTGCCAGTAGAGGACAGGCCTTCGTTATGGAGGAGCTGTTTTTT
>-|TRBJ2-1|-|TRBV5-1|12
CASSFADNEQFF
TGCGCCAGCAGCTTTGCAGACAATGAGCAGTTCTTC
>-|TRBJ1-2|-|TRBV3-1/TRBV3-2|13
CASSQDRGNGYTF
TGTGCCAGCAGCCAAGACCGGGGTAATGGCTACACCTTC
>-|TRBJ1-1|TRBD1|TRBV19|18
CASSIGPYRDRGNTEAFF
TGTGCCAGTAGTATCGGACCCTACCGGGACAGGGGGAACACTGAAGCTTTCTTT
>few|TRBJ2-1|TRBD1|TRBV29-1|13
CSAVLGQGNEQFF
TGCAGCGCCGTATTGGGACAGGGAAACGAGCAGTTCTTC
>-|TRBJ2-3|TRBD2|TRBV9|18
CASSPRGSPGRVTDTQYF
TGTGCCAGCAGCCCCCGAGGGTCTCCGGGGAGGGTCACAGATACGCAGTATTTT
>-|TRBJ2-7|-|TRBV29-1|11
CSVAEDHEQYF
TGCAGCGTTGCGGAGGACCACGAGCAGTACTTC
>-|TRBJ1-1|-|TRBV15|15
CATSSIRLWATEAFF
TGTGCCACCAGCAGTATCCGATTATGGGCCACTGAAGCTTTCTTT
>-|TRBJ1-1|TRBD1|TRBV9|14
CASSARQGFTEAFF
TGTGCCAGCAGCGCCCGACAGGGATTCACTGAAGCTTTCTTT
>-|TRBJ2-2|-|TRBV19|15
CASSIGGSYTGELFF
TGTGCCAGTAGTATAGGAGGGTCCTACACCGGGGAGCTGTTTTTT
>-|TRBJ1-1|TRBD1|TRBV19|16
CASISGGRLENTEAFF
TGTGCCAGTATCTCAGGGGGCAGGTTGGAGAACACTGAAGCTTTCTTT
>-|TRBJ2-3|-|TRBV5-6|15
CASSYISVTTDTQYF
TGTGCCAGCAGCTACATTTCAGTTACCACAGATACGCAGTATTTT
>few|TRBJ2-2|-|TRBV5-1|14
CASSRRADTGELFF
TGCGCCAGCAGTCGGAGGGCGGACACCGGGGAGCTGTTTTTT
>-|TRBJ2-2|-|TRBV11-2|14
CASSPTRNTGELFF
TGTGCCAGCAGCCCGACTAGAAACACCGGGGAGCTGTTTTTT
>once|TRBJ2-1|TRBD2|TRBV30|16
CAWSASLAGGPSGQFF
TGTGCCTGGAGTGCCTCACTAGCGGGGGGGCCTAGTGGGCAGTTCTTC
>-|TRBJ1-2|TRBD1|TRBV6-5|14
CASSPRSGGYGYTF
TGTGCCAGCAGTCCCCGGTCAGGGGGCTATGGCTACACCTTC
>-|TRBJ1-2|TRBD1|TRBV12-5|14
CASGWGQGNNGYTF
TGTGCTAGTGGTTGGGGACAGGGTAACAATGGCTACACCTTC
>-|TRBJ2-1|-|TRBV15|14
CATSRDPGMYEQFF
TGTGCCACCAGCAGAGATCCAGGGATGTATGAGCAGTTCTTC
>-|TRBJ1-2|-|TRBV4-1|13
CASSPKINYGYTF
TGCGCCAGCAGCCCCAAAATCAACTATGGCTACACCTTC
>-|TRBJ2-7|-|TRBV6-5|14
CASLPGGSSYEQYF
TGTGCCAGCTTGCCCGGGGGAAGCTCCTACGAGCAGTACTTC
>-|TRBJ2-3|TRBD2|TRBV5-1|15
CASGPSGGSTDTQYF
TGCGCCAGCGGGCCTAGCGGGGGCTCAACAGATACGCAGTATTTT
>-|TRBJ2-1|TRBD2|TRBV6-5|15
CASTLAGLPYNEQFF
TGTGCCAGCACACTAGCGGGGCTTCCCTACAATGAGCAGTTCTTC
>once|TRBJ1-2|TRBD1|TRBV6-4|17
CASSDSYVQGVSYGYTF
TGTGCCAGCAGTGACTCTTATGTCCAGGGGGTCAGCTATGGCTACACCTTC
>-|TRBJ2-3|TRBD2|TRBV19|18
CASSRTSGGTASTDTQYF
TGTGCCAGTAGTAGGACTAGCGGGGGGACAGCTAGCACAGATACGCAGTATTTT
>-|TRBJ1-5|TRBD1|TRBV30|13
CANRDSHHQPQHF
TGTGCCAACCGGGACAGCCACCATCAGCCCCAGCATTTT
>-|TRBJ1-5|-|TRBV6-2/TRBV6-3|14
CASSRTFSNQPQHF
TGTGCCAGCAGTAGGACATTTAGCAATCAGCCCCAGCATTTT
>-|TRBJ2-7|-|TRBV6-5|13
CASRDGLITEQYF
TGTGCCAGCAGGGATGGGCTCATAACCGAGCAGTACTTC
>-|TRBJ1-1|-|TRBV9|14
CASSDSNLNTEAFF
TGTGCCAGCAGCGATAGTAACCTGAACACTGAAGCTTTCTTT
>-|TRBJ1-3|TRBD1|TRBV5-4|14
CASSFTGGRNTIYF
TGTGCCAGCAGCTTTACAGGGGGTCGAAACACCATATATTTT
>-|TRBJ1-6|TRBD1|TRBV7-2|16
CASSLVRDRGIAPLHF
TGTGCCAGCAGCTTAGTTAGGGACAGGGGTATTGCACCCCTCCACTTT
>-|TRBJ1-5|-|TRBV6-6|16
CASSVDTGLNNQPQHF
TGTGCCAGCAGTGTGGACACAGGATTAAACAATCAGCCCCAGCATTTT
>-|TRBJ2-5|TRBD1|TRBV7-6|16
CASSQPRTGGAKTQYF
TGTGCCAGCAGCCAGCCCCGGACAGGGGGCGCAAAGACCCAGTACTTC
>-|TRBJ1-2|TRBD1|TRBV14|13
CASSRGTAYGYTF
TGTGCCAGCAGCCGAGGGACAGCCTATGGCTACACCTTC
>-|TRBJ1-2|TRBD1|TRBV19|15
CASSGTPGQDYGYTF
TGTGCCAGTAGTGGGACCCCGGGACAGGACTATGGCTACACCTTC
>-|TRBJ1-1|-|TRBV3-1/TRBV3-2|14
CASSQLRENTEAFF
TGTGCCAGCAGCCAGCTCAGGGAAAACACTGAAGCTTTCTTT
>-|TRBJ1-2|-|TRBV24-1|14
CATSDLHYDHGYTF
TGTGCCACCAGTGATTTGCACTATGATCATGGCTACACCTTC
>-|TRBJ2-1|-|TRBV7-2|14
CASSLKLEGNEQFF
TGTGCCAGCAGCTTAAAACTAGAAGGAAATGAGCAGTTCTTC
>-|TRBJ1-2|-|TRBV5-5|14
CASSLWTLEDGYTF
TGTGCCAGCAGCCTGTGGACCTTGGAGGATGGCTACACCTTC